This T cell receptor beta chain appears in the sequencing data of a study of CD8+ T cells in alopecia areata. Extraction of RNA preceded its reverse transcription into cDNA, which served as the sequencing template. Clones were read by immunoSEQ multiplex PCR, and TCRdb kept only the in-frame ones, dropping some. The data contain 7,400 or so clones, 64% of them singletons. Germline loops: CDR1 ENHRY, CDR2 SYGVKD. V trimming: 6 bases; J trimming: 1 base; junction bases outside the gene matches: 10. The CDR3 is 16 amino acids. Treatment defined: oral pan-JAK inhibitor, 5-10 mg twice daily. Collection of lesional scalp punch biopsies and peripheral blood was performed in alopecia areata patients.

The TCR comes from a human donor with alopecia areata. V gene TRBV10-3 combines with J gene TRBJ2-5; TRBD1 agrees at 8 bases. The material was skin, obtained at week 4, from a patient treated with tofacitinib. This CDR3 is CAIRVLPDRVQETQYF. In DNA form, the CDR3 reads TGTGCCATCAGGGTCCTCCCGGACAGGGTCCAAGAGACCCAGTACTTC.